This T cell receptor beta chain was recorded in a study of PD-L1 blockade in urothelial cancer. On the study more broadly: Blood-derived samples held a median about 150,000 T cells.

Germline trimming cut 4 bases from V and 0 bases from J; bases unmatched to any gene: 4. Germline V gene sequence: CDR1 SGHNT, CDR2 YENEEA. This CDR3 contains 15 residues. The time point is: peripheral blood 6 weeks after treatment start. This clone was found once. Assay: immunoSEQ multiplex PCR; the TCRdb copy retains only in-frame clones and omits some. Seen here are 75,000 to 95,000 clones, more than 85% observed once, and the top ten hold around 0.9%. The V call is TRBV11-3, the J call TRBJ2-5, with 8 bases fitting TRBD1. Source: PBMCs, taken around atezolizumab (anti-PD-L1) treatment. This TCR was sampled from a woman older than 75 with urothelial cancer. DNA for the CDR3: TGTGCCAGCAGCTACAGGACAGGGAACCAAGAGACCCAGTACTTC. It translates to CASSYRTGNQETQYF.